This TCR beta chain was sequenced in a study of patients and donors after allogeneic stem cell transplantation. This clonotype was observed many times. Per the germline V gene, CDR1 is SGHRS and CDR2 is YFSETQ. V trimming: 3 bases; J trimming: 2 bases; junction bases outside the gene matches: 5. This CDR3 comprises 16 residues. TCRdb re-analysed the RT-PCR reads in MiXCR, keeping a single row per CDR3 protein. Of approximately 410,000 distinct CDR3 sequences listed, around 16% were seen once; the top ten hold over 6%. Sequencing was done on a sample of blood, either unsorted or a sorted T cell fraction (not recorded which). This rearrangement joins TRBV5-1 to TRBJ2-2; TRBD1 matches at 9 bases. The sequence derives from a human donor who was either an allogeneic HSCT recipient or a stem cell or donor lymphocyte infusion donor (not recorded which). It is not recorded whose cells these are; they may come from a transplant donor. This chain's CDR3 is CASSSGTGRNTGELFF. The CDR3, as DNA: TGCGCCAGCAGCTCCGGGACAGGGAGAAACACCGGGGAGCTGTTTTTT.